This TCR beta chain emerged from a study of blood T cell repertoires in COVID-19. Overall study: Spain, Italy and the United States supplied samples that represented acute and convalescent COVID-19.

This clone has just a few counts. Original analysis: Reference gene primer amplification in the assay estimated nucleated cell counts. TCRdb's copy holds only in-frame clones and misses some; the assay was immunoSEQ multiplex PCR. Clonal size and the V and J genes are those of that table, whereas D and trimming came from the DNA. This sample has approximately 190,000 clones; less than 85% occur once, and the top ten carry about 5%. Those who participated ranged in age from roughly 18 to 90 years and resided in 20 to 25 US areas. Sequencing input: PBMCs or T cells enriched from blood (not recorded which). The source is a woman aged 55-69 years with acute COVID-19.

The CDR3 sequence is CASSQDLFGRGVTDTQYF. For the CDR3, the DNA is TGCGCCAGCAGCCAAGATCTTTTTGGGCGGGGAGTCACAGATACGCAGTATTTT. The rearrangement joins TRBV4-3 to TRBJ2-3; possibly TRBD2 for D (6 bases). From germline, CDR1 is LGHNA and CDR2 YSLEER. The length of the CDR3 is 18 residues. Trimming pared 0 bases from V and 2 bases from J, leaving 18 bases between.